The entry that follows covers one T cell receptor beta chain sequence. The sample comes from a study of blood T cell repertoires in COVID-19. Whole-study context: COVID-19 samples collected from the United States, Italy and Spain covered acute and convalescent phases. In each case, the material was cDNA or gDNA derived from T cells, B-cell-depleted T cells, or PBMCs.

CDR1 SGHRS and CDR2 YFSETQ come from the germline V gene. The length of the CDR3 is 15 residues. V lost 4 bases to trimming and J lost 2 bases; unmatched junction nucleotides: 5. In the source study's methods: Counts of nucleated cells, estimated from reference gene primer amplification, were obtained. TCRdb's copy holds only in-frame clones and misses some; the assay was immunoSEQ multiplex PCR. V and J calls and clone size are given by that table; D and trimming were obtained from the DNA. Of approximately 58,000 clones listed, around 90% are singletons. The receptor was derived from a woman aged 80 or over with active COVID-19. This chain connects TRBV5-1 to TRBJ2-5; 10 bases are shared with TRBD1. The sample consisted of peripheral blood. The DNA for the CDR3 is TGCGCCAGCAGCCGGGGACAGGGGCAGCAAGAGACCCAGTACTTC. Translated: CASSRGQGQQETQYF.